This T cell receptor beta chain derives from a study of blood T cell repertoires in COVID-19. Study-wide background: Some COVID-19 samples were acute and others convalescent; all came from the United States, Italy and Spain. T cells, B-cell-depleted T cells, or PBMCs supplied cDNA or gDNA.

Per germline, CDR1 LNHNV and CDR2 YYDKDF (reference sequence). Trimming stripped 5 bases from V and 7 bases from J, with 25 bases between. The CDR3 extends over 17 amino acids. Under the authors' procedure: Reference gene primer amplification gave nucleated cell count estimates. Repertoires were generated with immunoSEQ multiplex PCR, while TCRdb's copy carries only in-frame clones and drops some. The V and J calls and clone size are taken from that table; D and trimming were inferred from the DNA. The data hold approximately 200,000 clones, with less than 90% observed a single time. Sequenced: peripheral blood. The source is a man in his 70s with acute or convalescent COVID-19. The chain employs TRBV15 and TRBJ2-3; tentative D call: TRBD1 (6 bases). The CDR3 region is CATSRTPGQGFENTQYF. The CDR3, as DNA: TGTGCCACCAGCCGAACCCCCGGGCAGGGGTTTGAGAATACGCAGTATTTT.